This entry lists 20 T cell receptor beta chains sequenced from one sample in a study of shared clonotypes between healthy human individuals. Here immunoSEQ multiplex PCR was the method, and the copy in TCRdb shows in-frame clones only, minus some. The table includes just over 2,000,000 clones, 85% to 95% detected once. Sequencing was performed on naive CD4+ T cells sorted from blood. Subset given: CD45RA+ positively selected. These receptors all come from a young man in good health.

The chain couples TRBV28 to TRBJ1-2; no clear D. Trimming removed 5 bases at V and 4 bases at J, with 17 bases between. Germline V gene lookup returns CDR1 MDHEN and CDR2 SYDVKM. The CDR3 loop spans 15 amino acids. This CDR3 is CASSPSSTRAYGYTF. The CDR3 DNA follows: TGTGCCAGCAGTCCATCTTCGACCCGGGCCTATGGCTACACCTTC.

The V call is TRBV19, the J call TRBJ2-3; D is undetermined. The V gene's germline CDR1 is LNHDA and CDR2 SQIVND (reference sequence). CDR3 length: 15 amino acids. Between the trimmed V and J ends, which lost 3 bases and 2 bases, there was a span of 12 bases. CDR3 sequence reads: CASSIVRSLTDTQYF. In DNA form, the CDR3 reads TGTGCCAGTAGTATTGTCAGATCCCTCACAGATACGCAGTATTTT.

V is TRBV6-5 and J is TRBJ1-4; no clear D. CDR1 and CDR2 (germline): MNHEY, SVGAGI. V gave up 4 bases and J gave up 8 bases, with 20 bases separating them. This CDR3 contains 16 residues. The CDR3 nucleotides are TGTGCCAGCAGTTCCCTTTCCGGGAGGAGGAGGGAAAAACTGTTTTTT. It specifies CASSSLSGRRREKLFF.

This clone has only one observation. V is TRBV30 and J is TRBJ1-1, with no clear D. The germline gives CDR1 GTSNPN, CDR2 SVGIG (reference sequence). V gave up 8 bases and J gave up 1 base, with 11 bases separating them. This CDR3 region has 12 residues. The CDR3, as DNA: TGTGCCGCCGGAAGGAAGAACACTGAAGCTTTCTTT. This encodes CAAGRKNTEAFF.

V is TRBV5-6 and J is TRBJ2-1; no reliable D call. The CDR3 is 15 amino acids. From germline, CDR1 is SGHDT and CDR2 YYEEEE. The V and J ends lost 0 bases and 0 bases respectively, with 7 bases between them. The CDR3 spells CASSLEVYSYNEQFF. CDR3 coding DNA: TGTGCCAGCAGCTTGGAAGTCTACTCCTACAATGAGCAGTTCTTC.

The CDR3 sequence: CAISGDSSAEKLFF. CDR3 sequence (DNA): TGTGCCATCAGTGGTGATTCGTCGGCTGAAAAACTGTTTTTT. V is TRBV10-3 and J is TRBJ1-4; no clear D gene. V lost 4 bases and J 7 bases, leaving 13 bases between the germline ends. The CDR3 length is 14 residues. In germline, CDR1 is ENHRY, CDR2 SYGVKD.

V and J are TRBV28 and TRBJ2-5, with D perhaps given as TRBD1 or TRBD2 (5 bases each). Trimming took 4 bases from V and 2 from J, leaving 8 bases between them. Looked up from germline, CDR1 is MDHEN and CDR2 is SYDVKM. This CDR3 contains 13 residues. The CDR3 DNA reads as TGTGCCAGCAGTTCCGGGACGCAAGAGACCCAGTACTTC. Translation gives CASSSGTQETQYF.

To note about this clone: The same CDR3 also results from other DNA sequences found in this sample. V and J are TRBV11-3 and TRBJ1-1; D is perhaps TRBD1 (5 bases). V was trimmed by 5 bases and J by 1 base, leaving 8 bases between them. Germline V gives CDR1 SGHNT, CDR2 YENEEA. This CDR3 region has 13 residues. CDR3 DNA: TGTGCCAGCAGCCTTGGGGGGAACACTGAAGCTTTCTTT. Amino acid sequence: CASSLGGNTEAFF.

For this clone: This sample also contains other DNA sequences that code for the same CDR3. The chain employs TRBV5-1 and TRBJ2-7; tentatively, D is TRBD1 (5 bases). Germline V CDR1 and CDR2: SGHRS, YFSETQ. V was clipped by 2 bases and J by 1 base, with 10 bases between them. There are 14 residues in the CDR3. The CDR3 nucleotides read TGCGCCAGCAGCTTTACAGGCACGTCCTACGAGCAGTACTTC. Its protein is CASSFTGTSYEQYF.

This rearrangement joins TRBV28 to TRBJ1-5; no definite D call. CDR3 length equals 13 residues. The V and J ends lost 7 bases and 9 bases respectively, with 16 bases between them. Germline loops: CDR1 MDHEN, CDR2 SYDVKM. Here the CDR3 reads CASKRPDEGPQHF. Here the CDR3 DNA reads TGTGCCAGCAAGAGGCCCGACGAAGGGCCCCAGCATTTT.

This chain joins TRBV6-5 and TRBJ2-7; TRBD1 agrees at 9 bases. V trimming: 4 bases; J trimming: 6 bases; junction bases outside the gene matches: 10. Germline CDR1 reads MNHEY; CDR2 reads SVGAGI. This CDR3 comprises 15 residues. CDR3 sequence reads: CASSSSRDRVGEQYF. The CDR3 DNA sequence: TGTGCCAGCAGTTCCAGCCGGGACAGGGTTGGCGAGCAGTACTTC.

The chain carries TRBV28 and TRBJ2-7; no firm D call. This CDR3 has 14 residues. Germline CDR1 reads MDHEN; CDR2 reads SYDVKM. Trimming stripped 3 bases from V and 5 bases from J, with 14 bases between. The DNA for the CDR3 is TGTGCCAGCAGTTTGCCAGGTTGGGAAAACGAGCAGTACTTC. Its protein is CASSLPGWENEQYF.

The J gene is TRBJ1-6, the V gene TRBV30; D unclear. Germline assignment: CDR1 GTSNPN and CDR2 SVGIG (reference sequence). Trimming cost V 4 bases and J 5 bases, with 9 bases left between them. The length of the CDR3 is 13 residues. In DNA, the CDR3 is TGTGCCTGGAAAGTGTGGGATAATTCACCCCTCCACTTT. This codes for CAWKVWDNSPLHF.

V gene TRBV27 combines with J gene TRBJ2-3; TRBD2 aligns across 11 bases. Germline trimming cut 8 bases from V and 3 bases from J; bases unmatched to any gene: 13. Per the germline V gene, CDR1 is MNHEY and CDR2 is SMNVEV (reference sequence). The CDR3 loop spans 17 amino acids. This CDR3 reads CASRRGSGGAGTDTQYF. CDR3 sequence (DNA): TGTGCCAGCCGTCGGGGTAGCGGGGGGGCTGGAACAGATACGCAGTATTTT.

As concerns this clone: The sample carries other DNA sequences with the same CDR3. This chain uses TRBV6-5 with TRBJ2-3; the D is unclear. V lost 6 bases and J 0 bases, leaving 7 bases between the germline ends. There are 13 residues in the CDR3. Germline values: CDR1 MNHEY, CDR2 SVGAGI. The CDR3 loop reads CASSRASTDTQYF. Written as DNA, the CDR3 is TGTGCCAGCAGCAGAGCTAGCACAGATACGCAGTATTTT.

As to this clone: The same CDR3 also results from other DNA sequences found in this sample. This sequence joins TRBV11-2 and TRBJ1-4; D is unclear. This CDR3 spans 12 amino acids. Per germline, CDR1 SGHAT and CDR2 FQNNGV. The V end was cut by 3 bases, the J end by 7 bases, with 6 bases between. The CDR3 DNA sequence: TGTGCCAGCAGCTTTTTAGGTGAAAAACTGTTTTTT. This sequence encodes CASSFLGEKLFF.

The V gene is TRBV29-1, the J gene TRBJ2-2; D possibly corresponds to TRBD1 (6 bases). Trimming removed 7 bases at V and 3 bases at J, with 12 bases between. The CDR3 covers 13 residues. Germline V gene data show CDR1 as SQVTM and CDR2 as ANQGSEA. CDR3 sequence reads: CSADRTDTGELFF. As DNA, the CDR3 is TGCAGCGCAGACAGGACAGACACCGGGGAGCTGTTTTTT.

The rearrangement uses TRBV18 and TRBJ2-6; unclear D gene. CDR3 size: 16 residues. V lost 3 bases to trimming and J lost 2 bases, with 11 bases between them. The germline gives CDR1 KGHSH, CDR2 LQKENI. The CDR3 nucleotides read TGTGCCAGCTCACCGTTTGAAAGTGCTGGGGCCAACGTCCTGACTTTC. Amino acid sequence: CASSPFESAGANVLTF.

V gene TRBV19 combines with J gene TRBJ1-5, with 7 bases lining up with TRBD1. With V trimmed by 3 bases and J by 7 bases, 6 bases remained unmatched. This CDR3 contains 14 residues. The germline V gene has CDR1 LNHDA and CDR2 SQIVND (reference sequence). The CDR3 here is CASSMDRIDQPQHF. CDR3 coding DNA: TGTGCCAGTAGTATGGACAGGATAGACCAGCCCCAGCATTTT. Looking up the rest from reference TRBV19 and TRBJ1-5 gives the full variable domain: DGGITQSPKYLFRKEGQNVTLSCEQNLNHDAMYWYRQDPGQGLRLIYYSQIVNDFQKGDIAEGYSVSREKKESFPLTVTSAQKNPTAFYLCASSMDRIDQPQHFGDGTRLSIL.

In this sample, this clone turned up once. The chain is built from TRBV27 and TRBJ2-1, with 13 bases lining up with TRBD2. This CDR3 has 14 residues. Trimming removed 6 bases from V and 6 bases from J; junction bases left unmatched: 2. The germline CDR1 and CDR2 sequences are MNHEY and SMNVEV (reference sequence). CDR3 sequence reads: CASSRLAGGNEQFF. Here the CDR3 DNA reads TGTGCCAGCAGCAGACTAGCGGGGGGCAATGAGCAGTTCTTC.